This TCR beta chain was found in a study of Ad26.COV2.S vaccination and SARS-CoV-2 variants. General study points: Comparability of non-spike TCR breadth was observed across vaccine and placebo recipients.

TCRdb keeps only in-frame clones here, not all; method: immunoSEQ multiplex PCR. The repertoire holds about 500,000 clones, 80% to 90% seen once, with about 1.5% in the top ten. Treatment described: 15 to 20 received Ad26.COV2.S at low or high dose, single or two shots; several received placebo; per-sample allocation not given. Sample collection was performed on day 63 after the first vaccine or placebo injection. Remarks on this clone: Its antigen is not identified.

V was cut by 0 bases and J by 1 base, with 10 bases left in between. Germline CDR1 reads SGHRS; CDR2 reads YFSETQ. The CDR3 loop spans 15 amino acids. J is TRBJ2-5 and V is TRBV5-1, with D perhaps matching TRBD1 (6 bases). This TCR was sampled from a person aged 18-65 years who received the Ad26.COV2.S COVID-19 vaccine or a placebo. The sample here was peripheral blood, taken in a trial of Ad26.COV2.S vaccine versus placebo. The CDR3 sequence: CASSLGATGQETQYF. The CDR3, as DNA: TGCGCCAGCAGCTTGGGGGCGACAGGCCAAGAGACCCAGTACTTC. Using reference TRBV5-1 and TRBJ2-5 for the parts outside the CDR3, the full variable domain is KAGVTQTPRYLIKTRGQQVTLSCSPISGHRSVSWYQQTPGQGLQFLFEYFSETQRNKGNFPGRFSGRQFSNSRSEMNVSTLELGDSALYLCASSLGATGQETQYFGPGTRLLVL.